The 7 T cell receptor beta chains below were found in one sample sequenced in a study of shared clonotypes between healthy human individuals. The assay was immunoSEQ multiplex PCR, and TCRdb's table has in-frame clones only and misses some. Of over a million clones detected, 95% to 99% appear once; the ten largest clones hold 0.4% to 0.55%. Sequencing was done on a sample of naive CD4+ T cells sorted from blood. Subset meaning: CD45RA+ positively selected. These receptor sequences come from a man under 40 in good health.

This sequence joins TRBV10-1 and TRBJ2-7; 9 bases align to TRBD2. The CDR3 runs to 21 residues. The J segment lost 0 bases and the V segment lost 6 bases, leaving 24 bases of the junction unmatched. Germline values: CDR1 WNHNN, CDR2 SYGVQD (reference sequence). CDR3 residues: CASRILISQINSGRGSYEQYF. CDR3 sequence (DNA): TGCGCCAGCAGGATCTTGATCTCCCAGATTAATAGCGGGAGAGGCTCCTACGAGCAGTACTTC.

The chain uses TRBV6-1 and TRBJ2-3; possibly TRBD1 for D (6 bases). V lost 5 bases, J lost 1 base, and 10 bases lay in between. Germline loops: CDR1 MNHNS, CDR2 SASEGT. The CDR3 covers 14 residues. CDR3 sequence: CASSKAGGTDTQYF. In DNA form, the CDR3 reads TGTGCCAGCAGTAAGGCAGGGGGCACAGATACGCAGTATTTT.

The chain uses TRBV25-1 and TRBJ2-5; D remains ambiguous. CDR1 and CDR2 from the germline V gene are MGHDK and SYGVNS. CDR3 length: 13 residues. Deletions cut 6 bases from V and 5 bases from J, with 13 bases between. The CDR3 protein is CASSARLQETQYF. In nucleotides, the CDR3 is TGTGCCAGCAGCGCTAGATTACAGGAGACCCAGTACTTC.

CDR3 region: CASSPGSVGTTALRANVLTF. The CDR3 DNA follows: TGTGCCAGCAGCCCGGGCTCCGTTGGGACAACTGCCTTGCGGGCCAACGTCCTGACTTTC. J is TRBJ2-6 and V is TRBV9; D is perhaps TRBD1 (6 bases). The CDR3 length is 20 residues. V was shortened by 4 bases and J by 5 bases, with 28 bases between the two germline ends. CDR1 SGDLS and CDR2 YYNGEE come from the germline V gene.

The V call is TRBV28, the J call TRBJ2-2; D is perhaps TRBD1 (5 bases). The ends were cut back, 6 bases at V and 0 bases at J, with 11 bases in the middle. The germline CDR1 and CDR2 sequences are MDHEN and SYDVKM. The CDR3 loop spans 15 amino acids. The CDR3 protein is CASSPIGANTGELFF. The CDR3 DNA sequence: TGTGCCAGCAGCCCAATAGGGGCGAACACCGGGGAGCTGTTTTTT.

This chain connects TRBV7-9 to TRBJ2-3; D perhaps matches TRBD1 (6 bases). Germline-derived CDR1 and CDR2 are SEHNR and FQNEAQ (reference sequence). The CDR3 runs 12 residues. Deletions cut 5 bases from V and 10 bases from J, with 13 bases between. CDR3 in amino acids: CASSPQGRAQYF. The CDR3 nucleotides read TGTGCCAGCAGCCCCCAGGGGCGTGCGCAGTATTTT.

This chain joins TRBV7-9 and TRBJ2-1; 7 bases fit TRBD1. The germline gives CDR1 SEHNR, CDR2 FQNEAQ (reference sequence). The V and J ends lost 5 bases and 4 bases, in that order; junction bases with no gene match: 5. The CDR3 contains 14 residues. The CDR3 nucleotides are TGTGCCAGCAGCCCTGGGACAGCTTACAATGAGCAGTTCTTC. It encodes CASSPGTAYNEQFF.